These T cell receptor beta chains were read from a single sample in a study of blood T cells in healthy people across ages. Using its own MiXCR run on the 5' RACE reads, TCRdb lists one record per CDR3 protein. The sample records about a million distinct CDR3 sequences, roughly 50% being singletons. Sequenced input: blood. These receptors all stem from a man aged 25 to 45 in good health. Both conserved end residues are part of each CDR3. The D gene is left open where the match is weak. Clone size appears in some rows only: once, few, many, or a class for an expanded clone.

abundance: .; j_gene: TRBJ1-6; v_gene: TRBV3-1; d_gene: .; CDR3aa: CASSQGVGVLGSPLHF; CDR3nt: TGTGCCAGCAGCCAAGGGGTCGGGGTGCTGGGTTCACCCCTCCACTTT
abundance: once; j_gene: TRBJ2-1; v_gene: TRBV6-5; d_gene: .; CDR3aa: CASSYSKDGGDEQFF; CDR3nt: TGTGCCAGCAGTTACTCGAAGGACGGCGGTGATGAGCAGTTCTTC
abundance: once; j_gene: TRBJ2-1; v_gene: TRBV4-3; d_gene: .; CDR3aa: CASSRLNGGYNEQFF; CDR3nt: TGCGCCAGCAGCCGACTCAACGGGGGCTACAATGAGCAGTTCTTC
abundance: .; j_gene: TRBJ2-1; v_gene: TRBV20-1; d_gene: .; CDR3aa: CSVHSGSSGNEQFF; CDR3nt: TGCAGTGTACACTCGGGATCATCGGGCAATGAGCAGTTCTTC
abundance: few; j_gene: TRBJ2-7; v_gene: TRBV6-2/TRBV6-3; d_gene: TRBD1; CDR3aa: CASSRGHHYEQYF; CDR3nt: TGTGCCAGCAGCAGGGGGCACCACTACGAGCAGTACTTC
abundance: .; j_gene: TRBJ1-1; v_gene: TRBV6-6; d_gene: TRBD1; CDR3aa: CASNQQQGGVMNTEAFF; CDR3nt: TGTGCCAGCAACCAGCAACAGGGGGGCGTCATGAACACTGAAGCTTTCTTT
abundance: .; j_gene: TRBJ2-6; v_gene: TRBV5-6; d_gene: TRBD1; CDR3aa: CASSLFLGQVFTGANVLTF; CDR3nt: TGTGCCAGCAGCCTATTCCTAGGACAGGTCTTTACTGGGGCCAACGTCCTGACTTTC
abundance: few; j_gene: TRBJ1-1; v_gene: TRBV20-1; d_gene: .; CDR3aa: CSATPSGRNTEAFF; CDR3nt: TGCAGTGCTACTCCCAGCGGACGGAACACTGAAGCTTTCTTT
abundance: few; j_gene: TRBJ2-1; v_gene: TRBV4-3; d_gene: .; CDR3aa: CASSQDGAHNEQFF; CDR3nt: TGCGCCAGCAGCCAAGACGGTGCCCACAATGAGCAGTTCTTC
abundance: once; j_gene: TRBJ2-7; v_gene: TRBV12-3/TRBV12-4; d_gene: TRBD2; CDR3aa: CASSPQSGGASYEQYF; CDR3nt: TGTGCCAGCAGTCCCCAAAGCGGGGGGGCATCCTACGAGCAGTACTTC
abundance: few; j_gene: TRBJ2-7; v_gene: TRBV5-1; d_gene: TRBD1; CDR3aa: CASSPQGLNEQYF; CDR3nt: TGCGCCAGCAGCCCACAGGGGCTCAACGAGCAGTACTTC
abundance: few; j_gene: TRBJ1-2; v_gene: TRBV20-1; d_gene: TRBD1; CDR3aa: CSARPDRGRDGYTF; CDR3nt: TGCAGTGCTAGACCGGACAGGGGGCGGGATGGCTACACCTTC
abundance: once; j_gene: TRBJ2-1; v_gene: TRBV6-2/TRBV6-3; d_gene: TRBD2; CDR3aa: CASRDRTGTSGGEQFF; CDR3nt: TGTGCCAGCAGAGACCGAACCGGGACTAGCGGGGGGGAGCAGTTCTTC
abundance: .; j_gene: TRBJ2-4; v_gene: TRBV4-1; d_gene: .; CDR3aa: CASSQDTGNIQYF; CDR3nt: TGCGCCAGCAGCCAAGATACAGGAAACATTCAGTACTTC
abundance: few; j_gene: TRBJ2-1; v_gene: TRBV3-1; d_gene: TRBD2; CDR3aa: CASSQEGAGEANEQFF; CDR3nt: TGTGCCAGCAGCCAAGAGGGAGCGGGGGAAGCGAATGAGCAGTTCTTC
abundance: .; j_gene: TRBJ2-3; v_gene: TRBV28; d_gene: TRBD2; CDR3aa: CASSKLAGGGRTDTQYF; CDR3nt: TGTGCCAGCAGTAAACTAGCGGGGGGGGGCAGAACAGATACGCAGTATTTT
abundance: .; j_gene: TRBJ2-3; v_gene: TRBV4-2; d_gene: TRBD2; CDR3aa: CASSQDPQLAGGPGSTDTQYF; CDR3nt: TGTGCCAGCAGCCAAGATCCCCAACTAGCGGGGGGGCCCGGTAGCACAGATACGCAGTATTTT
abundance: few; j_gene: TRBJ2-2; v_gene: TRBV6-6; d_gene: TRBD1; CDR3aa: CASGDRAGELFF; CDR3nt: TGTGCCAGCGGAGACAGGGCCGGGGAGCTGTTTTTT
abundance: .; j_gene: TRBJ2-7; v_gene: TRBV5-1; d_gene: TRBD1; CDR3aa: CASSSPGQLLYEQYF; CDR3nt: TGCGCCAGCAGCTCGCCGGGACAGCTTCTCTACGAGCAGTACTTC
abundance: .; j_gene: TRBJ1-5; v_gene: TRBV6-2/TRBV6-3; d_gene: TRBD1; CDR3aa: CASSDAQGTGGQPQHF; CDR3nt: TGTGCCAGCAGTGACGCTCAGGGGACAGGGGGACAGCCCCAGCATTTT
abundance: many; j_gene: TRBJ2-1; v_gene: TRBV27; d_gene: TRBD2; CDR3aa: CASKTSGVRNEQFF; CDR3nt: TGTGCCAGCAAGACTAGCGGGGTACGGAATGAGCAGTTCTTC
abundance: few; j_gene: TRBJ1-4; v_gene: TRBV7-2; d_gene: TRBD1; CDR3aa: CASSLRGAQAEKLFF; CDR3nt: TGTGCCAGCAGCCTCAGGGGGGCCCAAGCTGAAAAACTGTTTTTT
abundance: .; j_gene: TRBJ1-2; v_gene: TRBV4-2; d_gene: .; CDR3aa: CASSQDLETVVGGYTF; CDR3nt: TGTGCCAGCAGCCAAGATCTTGAGACGGTAGTTGGGGGCTACACCTTC
abundance: .; j_gene: TRBJ2-3; v_gene: TRBV15; d_gene: TRBD1; CDR3aa: CATSRDRGIGTQYF; CDR3nt: TGTGCCACCAGCAGGGACAGGGGGATAGGGACGCAGTATTTT
abundance: .; j_gene: TRBJ2-5; v_gene: TRBV21-1; d_gene: .; CDR3aa: CASSKGVPLQETQYF; CDR3nt: TGTGCCAGCAGCAAAGGGGTACCACTTCAAGAGACCCAGTACTTC
abundance: .; j_gene: TRBJ2-5; v_gene: TRBV4-3; d_gene: TRBD2; CDR3aa: CASSQEIRSGGARETQYF; CDR3nt: TGCGCCAGCAGCCAAGAAATCCGGAGCGGGGGGGCCAGGGAGACCCAGTACTTC
abundance: .; j_gene: TRBJ2-1; v_gene: TRBV4-2; d_gene: TRBD2; CDR3aa: CASSQDFGTSWDEQFF; CDR3nt: TGTGCCAGCAGCCAAGATTTTGGGACTAGTTGGGATGAGCAGTTCTTC
abundance: .; j_gene: TRBJ2-5; v_gene: TRBV12-3/TRBV12-4; d_gene: TRBD1; CDR3aa: CASRQWDSEQETQYF; CDR3nt: TGTGCCAGCAGGCAATGGGACAGCGAGCAAGAGACCCAGTACTTC
abundance: medium-sized; j_gene: TRBJ2-3; v_gene: TRBV12-3/TRBV12-4; d_gene: TRBD2; CDR3aa: CASSLSGGSGTDTQYF; CDR3nt: TGTGCCAGCAGCCTTAGCGGGGGGTCTGGTACAGATACGCAGTATTTT
abundance: .; j_gene: TRBJ1-2; v_gene: TRBV6-2/TRBV6-3; d_gene: TRBD1; CDR3aa: CASTPPGQRFYGYTF; CDR3nt: TGTGCCAGCACCCCACCGGGACAGCGTTTTTATGGCTACACCTTC
abundance: .; j_gene: TRBJ2-7; v_gene: TRBV28; d_gene: TRBD1; CDR3aa: CASSPGQGDEQYF; CDR3nt: TGTGCCAGCAGTCCGGGACAGGGCGACGAGCAGTACTTC
abundance: many; j_gene: TRBJ2-7; v_gene: TRBV6-5; d_gene: .; CDR3aa: CASSSRDGGSQEQYF; CDR3nt: TGTGCCAGCAGTTCCCGGGACGGGGGATCTCAAGAGCAGTACTTC
abundance: .; j_gene: TRBJ1-2; v_gene: TRBV25-1; d_gene: .; CDR3aa: CASSEVGGKGAYGYTF; CDR3nt: TGTGCCAGCAGTGAAGTTGGAGGGAAAGGAGCCTATGGCTACACCTTC
abundance: .; j_gene: TRBJ1-2; v_gene: TRBV7-2; d_gene: .; CDR3aa: CASSLAHTGTLSYGYTF; CDR3nt: TGTGCCAGCAGCTTAGCCCACACAGGGACGTTGAGCTATGGCTACACCTTC
abundance: few; j_gene: TRBJ2-5; v_gene: TRBV3-1; d_gene: .; CDR3aa: CASSQVDPQETQYF; CDR3nt: TGTGCCAGCAGCCAAGTGGACCCCCAAGAGACCCAGTACTTC
abundance: few; j_gene: TRBJ2-3; v_gene: TRBV24-1; d_gene: .; CDR3aa: CATSDAKGSDTQYF; CDR3nt: TGTGCCACCAGTGATGCTAAGGGGTCAGATACGCAGTATTTT
abundance: .; j_gene: TRBJ2-3; v_gene: TRBV4-3; d_gene: .; CDR3aa: CASSQDLGGPSLDTQYF; CDR3nt: TGCGCCAGCAGCCAAGATCTGGGGGGGCCCTCCTTGGATACGCAGTATTTT